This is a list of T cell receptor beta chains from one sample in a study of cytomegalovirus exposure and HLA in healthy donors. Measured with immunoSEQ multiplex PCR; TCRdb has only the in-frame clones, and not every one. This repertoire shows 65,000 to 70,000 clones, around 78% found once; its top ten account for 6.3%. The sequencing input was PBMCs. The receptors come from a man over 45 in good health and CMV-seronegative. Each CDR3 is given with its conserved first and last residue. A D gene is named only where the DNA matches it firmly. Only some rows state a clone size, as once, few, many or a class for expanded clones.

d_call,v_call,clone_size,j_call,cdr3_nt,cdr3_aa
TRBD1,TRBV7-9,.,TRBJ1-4,TGTTCCAGCAGCCGGGACAGTGAAAAACTGTTTTTT,CSSSRDSEKLFF
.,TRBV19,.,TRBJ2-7,TGTGCCAGTAGTATAGACCCAAACCGGTACGAGCAGTACTTC,CASSIDPNRYEQYF
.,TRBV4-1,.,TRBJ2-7,TGCGCCAGCAGCCAAGATCGTCGCTCGGGGAAGCAGTACTTC,CASSQDRRSGKQYF
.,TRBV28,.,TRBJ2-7,TGTGCCAGCAGGTATGGGCAAAGCGGGTCCTACGAGCAGTACTTC,CASRYGQSGSYEQYF
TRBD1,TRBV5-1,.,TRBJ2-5,TGCGCCAGCAGCTTGGGGGACAGGCAAGAGACCCAGTACTTC,CASSLGDRQETQYF
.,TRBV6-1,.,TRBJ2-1,TGTGCCAGCAGTGAAATGGGAGGTCGGGGTGAGCAGTTCTTC,CASSEMGGRGEQFF
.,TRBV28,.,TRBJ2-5,TGTGCCAGCAGCTACCTAGGAGCCCCGGAGACCCAGTACTTC,CASSYLGAPETQYF
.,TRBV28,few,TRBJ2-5,TGTGCCAGCAGTTTACCAGGGCACATAGAAGAGACCCAGTACTTC,CASSLPGHIEETQYF
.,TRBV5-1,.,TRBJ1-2,TGCGCCAGCAGCTTGGGGAGTCGGGTTAACTATGGCTACACCTTC,CASSLGSRVNYGYTF
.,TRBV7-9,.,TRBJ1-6,TGTGCCAGCAGCAAATCAGGAAATTCACCCCTCCACTTT,CASSKSGNSPLHF
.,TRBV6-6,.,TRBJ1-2,TGTGCCAGCAGCCGGGACTCCCCAAAGGATGGCTATGGCTACACCTTC,CASSRDSPKDGYGYTF
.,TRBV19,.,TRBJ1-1,TGTGCCAGTAGTATCTCGGGTGTCGCTGCTGAAGCTTTCTTT,CASSISGVAAEAFF
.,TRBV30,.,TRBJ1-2,TGTGCCTGGAGTGTCGGTTTGACTAACTATGGCTACACCTTC,CAWSVGLTNYGYTF
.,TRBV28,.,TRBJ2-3,TGTGCCAGCAGTTTTAAGACAGGCACAGATACGCAGTATTTT,CASSFKTGTDTQYF
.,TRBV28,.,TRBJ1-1,TGTGCCAGCAGTCCCCCCACAGGGATGAACACTGAAGCTTTCTTT,CASSPPTGMNTEAFF
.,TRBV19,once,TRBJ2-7,TGTGCCAGTAGCACACGTTATATAGGCTCCGATCAGGGTTACTACGAGCAGTACTTC,CASSTRYIGSDQGYYEQYF
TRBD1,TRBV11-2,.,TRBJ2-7,TGTGCCAGCAGCGTGTCACCACGTTCAGGACAGGGCCACGAGCAGTACTTC,CASSVSPRSGQGHEQYF
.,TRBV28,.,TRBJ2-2,TGTGCCAGCAGTTTCTCCCTTAACACCGGGGAGCTGTTTTTT,CASSFSLNTGELFF
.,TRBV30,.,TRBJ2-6,TGTGCCTGGGGAGGAGGGGCTGGGGCCAACGTCCTGACTTTC,CAWGGGAGANVLTF
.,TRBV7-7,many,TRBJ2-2,TGTGCTAGCAGCCCGAGTGAAGATTCGATCACCGGGGAGCTGTTTTTT,CASSPSEDSITGELFF
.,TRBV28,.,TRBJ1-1,TGTGCCAGCAGTTTAGGGGGGGGCCGGACTGAAGCTTTCTTT,CASSLGGGRTEAFF
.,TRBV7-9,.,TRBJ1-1,TGTGCCAGCAGCCAGGACAGTGAAGCTTTCTTT,CASSQDSEAFF
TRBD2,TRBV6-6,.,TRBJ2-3,TGTGCCAGCAGTTACTCGACTGCGGGAGGGCCCAATACGCAGTATTTT,CASSYSTAGGPNTQYF
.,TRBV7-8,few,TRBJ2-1,TGTGCCAGCACCCCTGGGGCAGGGCGATACAATGAGCAGTTCTTC,CASTPGAGRYNEQFF
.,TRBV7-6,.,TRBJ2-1,TGTGCCAGCAGCTCCTTGGACAGTTCCTACAATGAGCAGTTCTTC,CASSSLDSSYNEQFF
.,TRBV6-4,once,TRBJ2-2,TGTGCCAGCAGTGACTCCCCCTCCGGGGAGCTGTTTTTT,CASSDSPSGELFF
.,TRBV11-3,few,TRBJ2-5,TGTGCCAGCAGGGGGGGGGCAGGGACGCCCCAGTACTTC,CASRGGAGTPQYF
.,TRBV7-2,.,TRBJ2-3,TGTGCCAGCAGCTTAGCAGCCTTCCAAGAGTATTTT,CASSLAAFQEYF
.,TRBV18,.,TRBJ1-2,TGTGCCAGCTCACCAGGCAGGGTAGGGGTCTATGGCTACACCTTC,CASSPGRVGVYGYTF
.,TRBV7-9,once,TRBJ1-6,TGTGCCAGCAGCTTATTAACAGATAATTCACCCCTCCACTTT,CASSLLTDNSPLHF
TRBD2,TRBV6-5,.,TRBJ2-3,TGTGCCAGCAGGCGCTGGGGGGGGACAGATACGCAGTATTTT,CASRRWGGTDTQYF
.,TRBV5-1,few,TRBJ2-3,TGCGCCAGCAGCTTCAGGGGGGCAGAGGATACGCAGTATTTT,CASSFRGAEDTQYF
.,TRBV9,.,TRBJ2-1,TGTGCCAGCAGCGTATCCTCGGCAGGGAACTACAATGAGCAGTTCTTC,CASSVSSAGNYNEQFF
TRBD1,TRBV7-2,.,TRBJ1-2,TGTGCCAGCAGCTTTGGGACAGGCGGATATGGCTACACCTTC,CASSFGTGGYGYTF
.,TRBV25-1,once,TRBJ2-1,TGTGCCAGCAGGCGCGACTCGGAGCAGTTCTTC,CASRRDSEQFF
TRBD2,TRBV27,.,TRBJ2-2,TGTGCCAGCACAATAGCGGGACCCACCGGGGAGCTGTTTTTT,CASTIAGPTGELFF
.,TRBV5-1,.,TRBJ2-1,TGCGCCAGCAGCCTTGGAAAAGGGGCGGGGTCCAATGAGCAGTTCTTC,CASSLGKGAGSNEQFF
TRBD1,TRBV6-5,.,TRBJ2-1,TGTGCCAGCAGTTACGACAGGGACGTTGAGCAGTTCTTC,CASSYDRDVEQFF
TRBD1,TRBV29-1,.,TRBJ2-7,TGCAGCGTTGAAGCCGGGACAGGAAAAACCTACGAGCAGTACTTC,CSVEAGTGKTYEQYF
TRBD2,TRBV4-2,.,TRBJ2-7,TGTGCCAGCAGCCAAGATGCGACTAGCGGCCTTTACGAGCAGTACTTC,CASSQDATSGLYEQYF
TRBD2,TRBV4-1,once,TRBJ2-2,TGCGCCAGCAGCCCCCGACTAGCGGGGACCGGGGAGCTGTTTTTT,CASSPRLAGTGELFF
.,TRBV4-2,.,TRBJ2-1,TGTGCCAGCAGCCAAGACCCGAGCTCCTACAATGAGCAGTTCTTC,CASSQDPSSYNEQFF
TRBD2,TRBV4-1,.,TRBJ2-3,TGCGCCAGCAGCCAAGTTTCACTAGCGGCTGTGGGAACAGATACGCAGTATTTT,CASSQVSLAAVGTDTQYF
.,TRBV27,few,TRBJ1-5,TGTGCCAGCAGTTCTTATAGCAATCAGCCCCAGCATTTT,CASSSYSNQPQHF
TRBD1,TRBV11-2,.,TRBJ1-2,TGTGCCAGCAGCATCGGGACAGACTATGGCTACACCTTC,CASSIGTDYGYTF
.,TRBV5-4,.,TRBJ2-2,TGTGCCAGCAGCCTCGGACTAAACACCGGGGAGCTGTTTTTT,CASSLGLNTGELFF
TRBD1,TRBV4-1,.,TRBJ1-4,TGCGCCAGCAGCCAACCCCGGACAGGGAGGGAAAAACTGTTTTTT,CASSQPRTGREKLFF
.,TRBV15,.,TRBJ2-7,TGTGCCACCAGCAGAGAGAGGGGGGGATCCTACGAGCAGTACTTC,CATSRERGGSYEQYF
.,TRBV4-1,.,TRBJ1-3,TGCGCCAGCAGCCATCCACTAAGTGTTGGAAACACCATATATTTT,CASSHPLSVGNTIYF
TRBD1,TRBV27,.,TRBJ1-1,TGTGCCAGCAGTACCTACAGGGGCGAAGCTTTCTTT,CASSTYRGEAFF
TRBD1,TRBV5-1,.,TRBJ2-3,TGCGCCAGCAGCTATCGAGGACAGGGGGCTCAGTCAGATACGCAGTATTTT,CASSYRGQGAQSDTQYF
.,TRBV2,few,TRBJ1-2,TGTGCCAGCAGTACAGGGCCGAACTATGGCTACACCTTC,CASSTGPNYGYTF
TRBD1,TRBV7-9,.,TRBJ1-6,TGTGCCAGCAGTCCAACCGACAGGGGGGGTAATTCACCCCTCCACTTT,CASSPTDRGGNSPLHF
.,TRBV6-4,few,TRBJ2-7,TGTGCCAGCGAGTTCCGGGTTGACTCCTACGAGCAGTACTTC,CASEFRVDSYEQYF
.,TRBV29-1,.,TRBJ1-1,TGCAGCGTTGGAAGGGGGAGTACTGAAGCTTTCTTT,CSVGRGSTEAFF
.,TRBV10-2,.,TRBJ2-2,TGCGCCAGCGGGACCAGGGGATCGTCCGAGCTGTTTTTT,CASGTRGSSELFF
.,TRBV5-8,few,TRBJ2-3,TGTGCCAGCAGCTCAACGACCGCGGGGTCCGGAGATACGCAGTATTTT,CASSSTTAGSGDTQYF
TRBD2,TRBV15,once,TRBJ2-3,TGTGCCACCAGCGGGGGACCAGCGGGAGTTAAGTATTTT,CATSGGPAGVKYF
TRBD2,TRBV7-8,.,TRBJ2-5,TGTGCCAGCAGCTTCGGCGGGGGGACGTACCAAGAGACCCAGTACTTC,CASSFGGGTYQETQYF
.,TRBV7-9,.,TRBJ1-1,TGTGCCAGCAGCTTTGCTTCCGGGGGAGACACTGAAGCTTTCTTT,CASSFASGGDTEAFF